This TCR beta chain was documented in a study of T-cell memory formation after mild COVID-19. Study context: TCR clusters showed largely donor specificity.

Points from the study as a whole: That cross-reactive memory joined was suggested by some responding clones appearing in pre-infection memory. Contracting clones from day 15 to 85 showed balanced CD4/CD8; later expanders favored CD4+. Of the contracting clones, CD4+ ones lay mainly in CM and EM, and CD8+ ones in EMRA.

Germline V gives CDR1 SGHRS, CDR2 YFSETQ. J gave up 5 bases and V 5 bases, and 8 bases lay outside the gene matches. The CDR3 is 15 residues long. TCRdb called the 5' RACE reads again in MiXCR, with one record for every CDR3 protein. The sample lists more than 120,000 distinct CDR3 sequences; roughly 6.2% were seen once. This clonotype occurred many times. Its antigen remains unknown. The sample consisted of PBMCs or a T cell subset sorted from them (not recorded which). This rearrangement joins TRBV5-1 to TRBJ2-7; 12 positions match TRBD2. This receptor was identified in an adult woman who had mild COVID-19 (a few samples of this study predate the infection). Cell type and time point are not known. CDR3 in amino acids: CASRTLAGGFHEQYF. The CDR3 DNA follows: TGCGCCAGCAGGACTCTAGCGGGAGGGTTCCACGAGCAGTACTTC. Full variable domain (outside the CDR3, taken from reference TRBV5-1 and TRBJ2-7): KAGVTQTPRYLIKTRGQQVTLSCSPISGHRSVSWYQQTPGQGLQFLFEYFSETQRNKGNFPGRFSGRQFSNSRSEMNVSTLELGDSALYLCASRTLAGGFHEQYFGPGTRLTVT.